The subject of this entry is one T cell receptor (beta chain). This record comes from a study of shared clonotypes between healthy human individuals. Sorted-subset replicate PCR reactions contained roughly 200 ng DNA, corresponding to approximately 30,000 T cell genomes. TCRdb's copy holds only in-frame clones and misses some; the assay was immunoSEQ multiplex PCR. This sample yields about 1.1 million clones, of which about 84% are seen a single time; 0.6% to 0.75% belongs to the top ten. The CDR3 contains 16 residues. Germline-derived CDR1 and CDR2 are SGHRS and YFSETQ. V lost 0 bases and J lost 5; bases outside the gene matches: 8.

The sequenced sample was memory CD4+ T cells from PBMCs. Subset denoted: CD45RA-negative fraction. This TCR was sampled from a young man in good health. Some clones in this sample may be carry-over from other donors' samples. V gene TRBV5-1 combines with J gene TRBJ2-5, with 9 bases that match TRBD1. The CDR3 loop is CASSLGSGQGRETQYF. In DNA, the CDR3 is TGCGCCAGCAGCTTGGGGTCGGGACAGGGAAGGGAGACCCAGTACTTC.